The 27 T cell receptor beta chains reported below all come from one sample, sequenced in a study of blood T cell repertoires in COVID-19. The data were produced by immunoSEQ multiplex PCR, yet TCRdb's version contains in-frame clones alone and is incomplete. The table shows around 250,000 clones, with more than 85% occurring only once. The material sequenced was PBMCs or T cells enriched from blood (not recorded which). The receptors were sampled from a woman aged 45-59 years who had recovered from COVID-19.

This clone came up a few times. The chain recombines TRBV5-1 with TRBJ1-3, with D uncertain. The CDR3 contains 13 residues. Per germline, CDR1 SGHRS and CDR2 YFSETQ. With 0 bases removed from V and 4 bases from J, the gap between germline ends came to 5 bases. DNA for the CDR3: TGCGCCAGCAGCTTGGACACAGGAAACACCATATATTTT. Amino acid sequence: CASSLDTGNTIYF.

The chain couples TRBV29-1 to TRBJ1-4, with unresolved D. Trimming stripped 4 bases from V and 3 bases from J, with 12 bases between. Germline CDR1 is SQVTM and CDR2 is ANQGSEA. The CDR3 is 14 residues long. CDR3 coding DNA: TGCAGCGTTGGCACAGAGCCTTCTAATGAAAAACTGTTTTTT. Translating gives CSVGTEPSNEKLFF.

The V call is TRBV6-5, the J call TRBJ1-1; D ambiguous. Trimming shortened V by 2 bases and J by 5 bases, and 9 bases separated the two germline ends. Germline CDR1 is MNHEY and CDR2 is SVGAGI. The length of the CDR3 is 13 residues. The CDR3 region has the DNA TGTGCCAGCAGTTACAATCCCCAGACTGAAGCTTTCTTT. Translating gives CASSYNPQTEAFF.

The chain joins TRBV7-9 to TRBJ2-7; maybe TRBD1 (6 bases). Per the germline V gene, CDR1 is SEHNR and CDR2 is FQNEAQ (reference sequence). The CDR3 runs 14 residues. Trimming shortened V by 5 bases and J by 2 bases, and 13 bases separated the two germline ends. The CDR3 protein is CASSRTTGTYEQYF. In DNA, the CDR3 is TGTGCCAGCAGCCGGACCACAGGGACCTACGAGCAGTACTTC.

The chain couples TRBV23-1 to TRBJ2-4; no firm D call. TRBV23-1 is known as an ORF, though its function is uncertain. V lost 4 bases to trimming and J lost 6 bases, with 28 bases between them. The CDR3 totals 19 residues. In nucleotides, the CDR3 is TGCGCCAGCAGTCCCCCTCGAGGTAGTTCCGAGCTGCCGTTAAACATTCAGTACTTC. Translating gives CASSPPRGSSELPLNIQYF.

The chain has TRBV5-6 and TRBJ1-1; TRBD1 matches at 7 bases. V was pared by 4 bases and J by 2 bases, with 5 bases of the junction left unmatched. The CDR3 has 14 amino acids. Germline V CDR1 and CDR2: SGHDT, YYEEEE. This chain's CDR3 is CASSPQGVNTEAFF. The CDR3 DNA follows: TGTGCCAGCAGCCCTCAGGGGGTCAACACTGAAGCTTTCTTT.

CDR3 in DNA: TGTGCCAGCTCACCACCCCCTAGGACTACAGATACGCAGTATTTT. Its translation is CASSPPPRTTDTQYF. The chain links TRBV18 to TRBJ2-3; a possible D gene is TRBD2 (5 bases). The V gene lost 0 bases and the J gene lost 3 bases, with 10 bases spanning the gap. Germline V gene sequence: CDR1 KGHSH, CDR2 LQKENI. The CDR3 consists of 15 residues.

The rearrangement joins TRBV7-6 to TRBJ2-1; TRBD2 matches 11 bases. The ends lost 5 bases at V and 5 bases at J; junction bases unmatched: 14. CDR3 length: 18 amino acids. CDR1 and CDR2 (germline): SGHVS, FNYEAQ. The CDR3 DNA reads TGTGCCAGCAGCCCGACTAGCGGGAAAATAACTTTAAACAATGAGCAGTTCTTC. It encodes CASSPTSGKITLNNEQFF.

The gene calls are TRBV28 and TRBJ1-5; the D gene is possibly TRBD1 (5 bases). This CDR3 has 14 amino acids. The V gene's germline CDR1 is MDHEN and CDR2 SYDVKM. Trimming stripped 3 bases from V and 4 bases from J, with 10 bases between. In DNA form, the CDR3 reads TGTGCCAGCAGTTTGCGACAGAAAAATCAGCCCCAGCATTTT. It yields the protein CASSLRQKNQPQHF. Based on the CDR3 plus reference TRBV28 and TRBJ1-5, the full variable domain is DVKVTQSSRYLVKRTGEKVFLECVQDMDHENMFWYRQDPGLGLRLIYFSYDVKMKEKGDIPEGYSVSREKKERFSLILESASTNQTSMYLCASSLRQKNQPQHFGDGTRLSIL.

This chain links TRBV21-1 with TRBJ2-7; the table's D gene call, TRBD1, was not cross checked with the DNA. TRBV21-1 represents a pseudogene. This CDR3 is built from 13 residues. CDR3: CATKGDENYEQYF. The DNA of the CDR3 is TGTGCCACTAAGGGGGACGAGAACTACGAGCAGTACTTC.

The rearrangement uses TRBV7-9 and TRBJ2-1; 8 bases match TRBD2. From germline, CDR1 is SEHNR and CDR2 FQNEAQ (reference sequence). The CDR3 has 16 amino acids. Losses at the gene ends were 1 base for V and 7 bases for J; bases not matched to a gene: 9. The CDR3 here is CASSLGPSGPTNEQFF. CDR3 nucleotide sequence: TGTGCCAGCAGCTTAGGTCCTAGCGGGCCTACTAATGAGCAGTTCTTC.

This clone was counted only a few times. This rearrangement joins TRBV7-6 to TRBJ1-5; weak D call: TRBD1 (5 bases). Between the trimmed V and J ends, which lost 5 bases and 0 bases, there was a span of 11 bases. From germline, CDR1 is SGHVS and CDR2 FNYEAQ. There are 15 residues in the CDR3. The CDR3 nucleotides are TGTGCCAGCAGCCAGGGATGTTATAGCAATCAGCCCCAGCATTTT. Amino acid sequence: CASSQGCYSNQPQHF. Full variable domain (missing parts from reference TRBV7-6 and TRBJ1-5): GAGVSQSPRYKVTKRGQDVALRCDPISGHVSLYWYRQALGQGPEFLTYFNYEAQQDKSGLPNDRFSAERPEGSISTLTIQRTEQRDSAMYRCASSQGCYSNQPQHFGDGTRLSIL.

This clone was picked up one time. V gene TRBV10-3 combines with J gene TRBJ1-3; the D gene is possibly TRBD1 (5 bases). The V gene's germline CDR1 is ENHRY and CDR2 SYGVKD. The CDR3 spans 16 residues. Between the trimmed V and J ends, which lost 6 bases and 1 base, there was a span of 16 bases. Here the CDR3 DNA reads TGTGCCATCAGGGGGGGGGAAGCGTTATCTGGAAACACCATATATTTT. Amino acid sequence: CAIRGGEALSGNTIYF.

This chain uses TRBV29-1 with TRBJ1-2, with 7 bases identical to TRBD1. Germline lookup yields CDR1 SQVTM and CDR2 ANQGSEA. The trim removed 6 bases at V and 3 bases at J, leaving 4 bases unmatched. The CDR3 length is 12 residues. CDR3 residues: CSVAQGDYGYTF. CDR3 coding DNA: TGCAGCGTCGCCCAGGGGGACTATGGCTACACCTTC. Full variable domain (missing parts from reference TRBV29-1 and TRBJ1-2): SAVISQKPSRDICQRGTSLTIQCQVDSQVTMMFWYRQQPGQSLTLIATANQGSEATYESGFVIDKFPISRPNLTFSTLTVSNMSPEDSSIYLCSVAQGDYGYTFGSGTRLTVV.

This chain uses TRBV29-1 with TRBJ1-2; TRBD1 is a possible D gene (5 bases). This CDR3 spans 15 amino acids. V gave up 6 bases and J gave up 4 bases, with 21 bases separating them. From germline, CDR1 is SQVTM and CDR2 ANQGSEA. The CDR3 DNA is TGCAGCGTCCCTCCTGGGCAGGGAGGTACCTATGGCTACACCTTC. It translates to CSVPPGQGGTYGYTF.

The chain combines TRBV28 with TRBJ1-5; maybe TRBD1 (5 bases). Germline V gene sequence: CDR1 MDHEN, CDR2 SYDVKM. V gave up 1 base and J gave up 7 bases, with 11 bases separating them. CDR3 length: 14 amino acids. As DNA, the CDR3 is TGTGCCAGCAGTTTATCGGGGGACGAGCAGCCCCAGCATTTT. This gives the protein CASSLSGDEQPQHF.

CDR3 DNA sequence: TGCAGCGTTGTTCTAGGGACAGTAGCTAGCAATCAGCCCCAGCATTTT. As protein: CSVVLGTVASNQPQHF. V gene TRBV29-1 combines with J gene TRBJ1-5; 7 bases match TRBD1. Trimming removed 4 bases from V and 0 bases from J; junction bases left unmatched: 9. Germline-derived CDR1 and CDR2 are SQVTM and ANQGSEA. This CDR3 is built from 16 residues.

Here the CDR3 DNA reads TGTGCCAGCAGAGGGACTAGCGGAGATAATGAGCAGTTCTTC. Amino acids: CASRGTSGDNEQFF. This rearrangement joins TRBV6-5 to TRBJ2-1, with 11 bases fitting TRBD2. The CDR3 runs 14 residues. Trimming cost V 6 bases and J 7 bases; bases outside gene matches: 5. Germline CDR1 reads MNHEY; CDR2 reads SVGAGI.

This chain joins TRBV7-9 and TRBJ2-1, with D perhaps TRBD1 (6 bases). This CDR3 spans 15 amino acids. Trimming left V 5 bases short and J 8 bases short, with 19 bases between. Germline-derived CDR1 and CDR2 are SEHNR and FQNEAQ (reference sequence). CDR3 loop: CASSQIRNRVDEQFF. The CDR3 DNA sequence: TGTGCCAGCAGCCAAATCCGAAACAGGGTTGATGAGCAGTTCTTC.

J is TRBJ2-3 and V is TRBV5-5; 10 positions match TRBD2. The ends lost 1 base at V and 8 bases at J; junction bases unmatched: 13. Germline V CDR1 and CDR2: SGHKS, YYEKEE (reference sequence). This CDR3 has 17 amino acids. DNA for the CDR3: TGTGCCAGCAGCTTGAGAACTAGCGGGACCTCCAGGGGTACGCAGTATTTT. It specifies CASSLRTSGTSRGTQYF.

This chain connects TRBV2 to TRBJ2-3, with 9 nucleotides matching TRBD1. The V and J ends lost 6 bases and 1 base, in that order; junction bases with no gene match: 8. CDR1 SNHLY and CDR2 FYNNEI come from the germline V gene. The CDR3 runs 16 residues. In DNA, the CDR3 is TGTGCCAGCAGCAAGGACCGGGACAGGGGCACAGATACGCAGTATTTT. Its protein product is CASSKDRDRGTDTQYF.

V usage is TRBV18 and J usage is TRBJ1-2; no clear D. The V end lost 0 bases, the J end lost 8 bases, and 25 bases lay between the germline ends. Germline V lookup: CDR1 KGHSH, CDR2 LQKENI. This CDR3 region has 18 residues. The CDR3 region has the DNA TGTGCCAGCTCACCACCGAGGCGGGAAGCTCTACCTCTCGGCGGCTACACCTTC. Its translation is CASSPPRREALPLGGYTF.

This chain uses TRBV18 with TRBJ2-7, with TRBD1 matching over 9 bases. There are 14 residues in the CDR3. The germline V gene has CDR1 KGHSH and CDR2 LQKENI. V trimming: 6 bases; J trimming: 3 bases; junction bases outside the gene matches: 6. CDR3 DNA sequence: TGTGCCAGCTCCCTACAGGGGGCTGTCTACGAGCAGTACTTC. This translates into CASSLQGAVYEQYF.

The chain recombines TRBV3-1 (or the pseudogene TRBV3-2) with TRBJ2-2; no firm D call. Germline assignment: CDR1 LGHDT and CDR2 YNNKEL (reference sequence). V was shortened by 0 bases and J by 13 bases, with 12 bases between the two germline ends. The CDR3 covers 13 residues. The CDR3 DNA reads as TGTGCCAGCAGCCAAGAGGAGACCCACACGCTGTTTTTT. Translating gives CASSQEETHTLFF.

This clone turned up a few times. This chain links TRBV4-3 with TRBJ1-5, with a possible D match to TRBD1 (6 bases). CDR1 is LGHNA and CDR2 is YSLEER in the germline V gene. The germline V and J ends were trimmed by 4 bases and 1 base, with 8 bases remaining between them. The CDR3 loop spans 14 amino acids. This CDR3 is CASSLQGSNQPQHF. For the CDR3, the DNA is TGCGCCAGCAGCCTACAGGGCAGCAATCAGCCCCAGCATTTT.

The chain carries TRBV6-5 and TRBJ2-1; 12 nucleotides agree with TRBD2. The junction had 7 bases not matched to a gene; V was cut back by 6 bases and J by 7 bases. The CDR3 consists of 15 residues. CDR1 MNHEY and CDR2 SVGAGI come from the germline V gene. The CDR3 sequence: CASRQLAGGLNEQFF. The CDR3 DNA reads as TGTGCCAGCAGGCAACTAGCGGGAGGACTTAATGAGCAGTTCTTC.

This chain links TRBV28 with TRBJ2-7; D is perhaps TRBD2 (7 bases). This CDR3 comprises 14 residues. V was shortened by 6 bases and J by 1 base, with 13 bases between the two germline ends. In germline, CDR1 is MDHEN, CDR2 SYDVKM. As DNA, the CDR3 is TGTGCCAGCAGAGAAGGGGGGGGTTCCTACGAGCAGTACTTC. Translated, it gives CASREGGGSYEQYF. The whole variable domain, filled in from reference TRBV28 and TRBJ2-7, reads DVKVTQSSRYLVKRTGEKVFLECVQDMDHENMFWYRQDPGLGLRLIYFSYDVKMKEKGDIPEGYSVSREKKERFSLILESASTNQTSMYLCASREGGGSYEQYFGPGTRLTVT.